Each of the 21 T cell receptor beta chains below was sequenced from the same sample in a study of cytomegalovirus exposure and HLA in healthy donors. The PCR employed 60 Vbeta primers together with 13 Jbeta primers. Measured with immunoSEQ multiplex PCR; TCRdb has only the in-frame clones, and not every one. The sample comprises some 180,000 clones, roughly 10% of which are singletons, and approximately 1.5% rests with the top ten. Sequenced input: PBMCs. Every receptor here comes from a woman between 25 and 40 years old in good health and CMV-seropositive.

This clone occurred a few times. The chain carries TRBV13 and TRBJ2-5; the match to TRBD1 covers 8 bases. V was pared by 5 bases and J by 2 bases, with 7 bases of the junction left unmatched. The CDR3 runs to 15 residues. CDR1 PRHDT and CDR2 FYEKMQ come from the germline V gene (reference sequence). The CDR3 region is CASSPGQGLQETQYF. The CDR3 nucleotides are TGTGCCAGCAGCCCCGGACAGGGCCTACAAGAGACCCAGTACTTC.

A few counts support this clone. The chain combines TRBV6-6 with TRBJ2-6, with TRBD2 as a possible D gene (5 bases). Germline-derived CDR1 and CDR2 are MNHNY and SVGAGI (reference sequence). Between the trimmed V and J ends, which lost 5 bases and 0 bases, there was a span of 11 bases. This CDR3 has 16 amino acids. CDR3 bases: TGTGCCAGCAGTCCCCTGGGAGCCTCTGGGGCCAACGTCCTGACTTTC. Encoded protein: CASSPLGASGANVLTF.

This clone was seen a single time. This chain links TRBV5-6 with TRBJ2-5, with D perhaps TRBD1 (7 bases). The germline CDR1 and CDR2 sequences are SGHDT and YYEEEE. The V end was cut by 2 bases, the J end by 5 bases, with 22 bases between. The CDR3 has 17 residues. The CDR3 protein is CASSFGQYRGGTETQYF. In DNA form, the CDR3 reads TGTGCCAGCAGCTTTGGGCAGTACAGGGGAGGTACGGAGACCCAGTACTTC.

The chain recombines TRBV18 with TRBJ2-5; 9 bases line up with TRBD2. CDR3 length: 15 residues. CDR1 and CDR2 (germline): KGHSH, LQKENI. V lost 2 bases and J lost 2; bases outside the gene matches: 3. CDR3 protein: CASSPLTSGQETQYF. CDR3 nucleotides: TGTGCCAGCTCACCATTGACTAGCGGACAAGAGACCCAGTACTTC.

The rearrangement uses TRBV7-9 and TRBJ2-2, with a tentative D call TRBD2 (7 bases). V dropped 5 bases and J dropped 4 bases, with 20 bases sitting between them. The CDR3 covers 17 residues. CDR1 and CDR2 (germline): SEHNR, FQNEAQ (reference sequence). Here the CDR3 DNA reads TGTGCCAGCAGCCCCTTTAGTGGGAGGGGGAGCACCGGGGAGCTGTTTTTT. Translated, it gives CASSPFSGRGSTGELFF.

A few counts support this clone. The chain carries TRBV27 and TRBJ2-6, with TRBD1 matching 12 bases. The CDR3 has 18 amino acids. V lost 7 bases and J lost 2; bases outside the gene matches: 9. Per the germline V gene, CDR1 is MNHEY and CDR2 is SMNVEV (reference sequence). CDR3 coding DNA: TGTGCCAGCACCAAAGGGGACAGGGGGCGACCTGGGGCCAACGTCCTGACTTTC. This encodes CASTKGDRGRPGANVLTF.

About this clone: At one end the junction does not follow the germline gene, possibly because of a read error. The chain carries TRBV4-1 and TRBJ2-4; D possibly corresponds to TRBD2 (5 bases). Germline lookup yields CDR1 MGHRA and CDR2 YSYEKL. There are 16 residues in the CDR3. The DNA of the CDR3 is TGCGTCAGCAGCCAAGATTCGGGATTAGCCAAAAACATTCAGTACTTC. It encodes CVSSQDSGLAKNIQYF.

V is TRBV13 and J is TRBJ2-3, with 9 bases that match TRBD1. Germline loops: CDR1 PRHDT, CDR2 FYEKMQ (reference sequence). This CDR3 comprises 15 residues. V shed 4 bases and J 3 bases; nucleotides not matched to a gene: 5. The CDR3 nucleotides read TGTGCCAGCAGCTCCCGGGACAGGGTTACAGATACGCAGTATTTT. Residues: CASSSRDRVTDTQYF.

The DNA of the CDR3 is TGTGCAAGTCGCGTAAGCGGGACGGAGACCCAGTACTTC. Translated, it gives CASRVSGTETQYF. The chain couples TRBV12-2 to TRBJ2-5; the D call in the table, TRBD2, was not verified against the DNA. TRBV12-2 is a pseudogene. The CDR3 has 13 residues.

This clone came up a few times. The CDR3 sequence: CASSFYREGVHEQYF. CDR3 nucleotide sequence: TGTGCCAGCAGCTTTTACAGGGAAGGGGTCCACGAGCAGTACTTC. V usage is TRBV13 and J usage is TRBJ2-7, with D maybe TRBD1 (6 bases). This CDR3 is 15 amino acids long. Germline CDR1 and CDR2: PRHDT and FYEKMQ (reference sequence). V lost 3 bases to trimming and J lost 5 bases, with 17 bases between them.

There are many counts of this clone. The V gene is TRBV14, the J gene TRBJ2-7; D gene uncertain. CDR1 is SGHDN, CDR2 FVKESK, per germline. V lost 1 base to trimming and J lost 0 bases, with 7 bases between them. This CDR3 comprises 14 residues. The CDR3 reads CASSQVHSSYEQYF. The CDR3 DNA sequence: TGTGCCAGCAGCCAAGTCCACAGCTCCTACGAGCAGTACTTC.

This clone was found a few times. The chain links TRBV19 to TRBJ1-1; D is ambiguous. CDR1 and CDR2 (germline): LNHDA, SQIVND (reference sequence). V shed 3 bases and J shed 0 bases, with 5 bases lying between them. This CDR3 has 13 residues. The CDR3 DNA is TGTGCCAGTAGTATGTTCTTGAACACTGAAGCTTTCTTT. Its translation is CASSMFLNTEAFF.

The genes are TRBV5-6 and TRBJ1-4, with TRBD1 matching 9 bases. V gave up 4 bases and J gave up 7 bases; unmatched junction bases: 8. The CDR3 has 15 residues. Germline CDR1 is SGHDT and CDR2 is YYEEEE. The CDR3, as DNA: TGTGCCAGCAGCCTCAACAGGGGGCGAAGTGAAAAACTGTTTTTT. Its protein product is CASSLNRGRSEKLFF.

This CDR3 reads CASSVAGGGGYEQYF. In nucleotides, the CDR3 is TGTGCCAGCAGCGTAGCCGGAGGGGGCGGGTACGAGCAGTACTTC. The rearrangement joins TRBV9 to TRBJ2-7; TRBD1 might be the D (7 bases). V lost 0 bases to trimming and J lost 4 bases, with 14 bases between them. The CDR3 is 15 amino acids. Germline V lookup: CDR1 SGDLS, CDR2 YYNGEE.

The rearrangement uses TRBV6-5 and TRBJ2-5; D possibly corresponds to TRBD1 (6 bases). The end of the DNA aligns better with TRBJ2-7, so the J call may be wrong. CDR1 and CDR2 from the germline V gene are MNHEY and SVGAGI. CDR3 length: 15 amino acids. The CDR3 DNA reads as TGTGCCAGCAGTTACTCGGCAGGGGCCTACTACGAGCAGTACTTC. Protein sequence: CASSYSAGAYYEQYF.

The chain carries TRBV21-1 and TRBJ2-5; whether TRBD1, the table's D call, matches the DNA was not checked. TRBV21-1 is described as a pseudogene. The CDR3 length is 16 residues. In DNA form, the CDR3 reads TGTGCCAGCAGCCCCAAATGTGACAGGGACCAAGAGACCCAGTACTTC. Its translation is CASSPKCDRDQETQYF.

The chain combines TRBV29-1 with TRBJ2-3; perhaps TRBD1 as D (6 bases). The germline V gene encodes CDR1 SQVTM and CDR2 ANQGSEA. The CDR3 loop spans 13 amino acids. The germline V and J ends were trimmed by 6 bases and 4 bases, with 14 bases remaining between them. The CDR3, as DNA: TGCAGCGTGCAGGACAGTAGGGCAGATACGCAGTATTTT. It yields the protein CSVQDSRADTQYF.

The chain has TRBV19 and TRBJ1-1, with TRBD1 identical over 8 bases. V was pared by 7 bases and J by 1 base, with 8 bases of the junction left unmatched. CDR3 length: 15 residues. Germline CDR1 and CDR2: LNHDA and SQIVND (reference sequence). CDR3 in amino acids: CASTPRTGRNTEAFF. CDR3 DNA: TGTGCCAGTACCCCTAGGACAGGGAGGAACACTGAAGCTTTCTTT.

The CDR3 reads CASTPSGGEQYF. The CDR3 nucleotides are TGTGCCAGCACTCCCTCCGGGGGCGAGCAGTACTTC. This chain joins TRBV2 and TRBJ2-7, with D possibly matching TRBD2 (6 bases). The CDR3 length is 12 residues. V dropped 7 bases and J dropped 6 bases, with 13 bases sitting between them. Germline loops: CDR1 SNHLY, CDR2 FYNNEI.

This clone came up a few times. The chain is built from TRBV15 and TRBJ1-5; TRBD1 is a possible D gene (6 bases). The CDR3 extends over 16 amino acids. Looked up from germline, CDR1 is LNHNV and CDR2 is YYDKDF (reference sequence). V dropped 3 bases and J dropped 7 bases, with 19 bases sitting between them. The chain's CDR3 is CATSSNREGVAQPQHF. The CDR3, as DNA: TGTGCCACCAGCAGTAACCGCGAGGGGGTGGCCCAGCCCCAGCATTTT.

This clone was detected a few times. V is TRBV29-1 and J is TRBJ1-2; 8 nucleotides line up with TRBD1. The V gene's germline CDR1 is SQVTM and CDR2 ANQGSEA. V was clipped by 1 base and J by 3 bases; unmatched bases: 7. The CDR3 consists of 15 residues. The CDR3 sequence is CSVEVTGGGYYGYTF. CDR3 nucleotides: TGCAGCGTTGAAGTTACAGGGGGGGGCTACTATGGCTACACCTTC.